These 9 T cell receptor beta chains originate from one sample sequenced in a study of cytomegalovirus exposure and HLA in healthy donors. 60 Vbeta and 13 Jbeta primers were used in PCR. TCRdb keeps only in-frame clones here, not all; method: immunoSEQ multiplex PCR. The sample carries 250,000 to 350,000 clones, roughly 85% recorded once. The sample consisted of PBMCs. The source is a man between 40 and 49 years old in good health and CMV-seropositive.

The CDR3 loop reads CASSEQRIKTQYF. The CDR3 DNA reads as TGTGCCAGCAGTGAACAGAGGATAAAGACCCAGTACTTC. The genes are TRBV2 and TRBJ2-5; D remains unclear. Trimming pared 2 bases from V and 6 bases from J, leaving 10 bases between. Germline V gene data show CDR1 as SNHLY and CDR2 as FYNNEI. The CDR3 is 13 residues long. The full variable domain, rest sourced from reference TRBV2 and TRBJ2-5, is EPEVTQTPSHQVTQMGQEVILRCVPISNHLYFYWYRQILGQKVEFLVSFYNNEISEKSEIFDDQFSVERPDGSNFTLKIRSTKLEDSAMYFCASSEQRIKTQYFGPGTRLLVL.

This clone was detected only a few times. This chain connects TRBV19 to TRBJ1-5, with D maybe TRBD1 (5 bases). The CDR3 runs 13 residues. Trimming cost V 7 bases and J 4 bases, with 11 bases left between them. Germline V gene sequence: CDR1 LNHDA, CDR2 SQIVND (reference sequence). CDR3 nucleotides: TGTGCCAGTAAGGGGAACAGAAATCAGCCCCAGCATTTT. This gives the protein CASKGNRNQPQHF.

The chain recombines TRBV6-6 with TRBJ2-2; 10 bases match TRBD1. Trimming at V came to 3 bases and at J to 6 bases, leaving 1 base not matched to a gene. The CDR3 covers 14 residues. The V gene's germline CDR1 is MNHNY and CDR2 SVGAGI (reference sequence). CDR3 DNA sequence: TGTGCCAGCAGTTATGGACAGGGGGCCGGGGAGCTGTTTTTT. This translates into CASSYGQGAGELFF.

This clone was observed a few times. This sequence joins TRBV5-6 and TRBJ2-7; 10 nucleotides agree with TRBD1. The CDR3 is 15 residues long. Looked up from germline, CDR1 is SGHDT and CDR2 is YYEEEE. The trim removed 3 bases at V and 3 bases at J, leaving 6 bases unmatched. CDR3 sequence: CASSSSTGGFYEQYF. CDR3 coding DNA: TGTGCCAGCAGCTCCTCGACAGGGGGCTTCTACGAGCAGTACTTC.

V and J are TRBV9 and TRBJ2-1; TRBD2 matches 11 bases. The CDR3 extends over 17 amino acids. V lost 2 bases, J lost 0 bases, and 4 bases stayed unmatched. CDR1 is SGDLS and CDR2 is YYNGEE in the germline V gene. DNA for the CDR3: TGTGCCAGCAGCGTCGGGACTAGCGGCCTCTCCTACAATGAGCAGTTCTTC. Its protein product is CASSVGTSGLSYNEQFF.

The rearrangement joins TRBV7-3 to TRBJ2-3, with TRBD2 identical over 7 bases. The germline CDR1 and CDR2 sequences are SGHTA and FQGTGA. V lost 5 bases to trimming and J lost 4 bases; unmatched junction nucleotides: 3. The CDR3 has 13 residues. The CDR3 spells CASSRLAPDTQYF. The CDR3 nucleotides are TGTGCCAGCAGCCGACTAGCACCAGATACGCAGTATTTT.

The chain combines TRBV7-2 with TRBJ2-3, with 7 positions matching TRBD2. CDR1 and CDR2 from the germline V gene are SGHTA and FQGNSA. The trim removed 5 bases at V and 0 bases at J, leaving 8 bases unmatched. The CDR3 is 16 residues long. DNA of the CDR3: TGTGCCAGCAGCCCCCGAACTAGCGTCAGCACAGATACGCAGTATTTT. Translating gives CASSPRTSVSTDTQYF.

The chain couples TRBV28 to TRBJ1-1; a possible D gene is TRBD1 (5 bases). Germline V lookup: CDR1 MDHEN, CDR2 SYDVKM. V dropped 5 bases and J dropped 11 bases, with 12 bases sitting between them. This CDR3 comprises 11 residues. In nucleotides, the CDR3 is TGTGCCAGCAGTATAGGACAAGCGGCTTTCTTT. As protein: CASSIGQAAFF.

The genes are TRBV6-5 and TRBJ1-5; tentative D call: TRBD1 (6 bases). This CDR3 spans 13 amino acids. The V and J ends lost 7 bases and 3 bases respectively, with 10 bases between them. CDR1 is MNHEY, CDR2 SVGAGI, per germline. This CDR3 reads CASTRGINQPQHF. In DNA, the CDR3 is TGTGCCAGCACCAGGGGAATCAATCAGCCCCAGCATTTT.